A selection of T cell receptor beta chains follows, all from one sample in a study of blood T cell repertoires in COVID-19. Method: immunoSEQ multiplex PCR; TCRdb's copy keeps in-frame clones and lacks some. The sample records roughly 180,000 clones, nearly 85% being singletons. The specimen sequenced was peripheral blood. All receptors come from a woman aged 25 to 45 with acute or convalescent COVID-19. Both conserved end residues are part of each CDR3. The order of the fields is D gene, V gene, clone size, J gene, CDR3 protein, CDR3 DNA. The D gene is left open where the match is weak. The size field is filled for only some rows; it gives once, few, many or a size class.

>TRBD2|TRBV9|.|TRBJ2-1
CASSGTSGRTSASPQNEQFF
TGTGCCAGCAGCGGCACTAGCGGGAGGACTTCTGCCTCCCCCCAGAATGAGCAGTTCTTC
>.|TRBV30|.|TRBJ1-3
CAWSAQGNSGNTIYF
TGTGCCTGGAGTGCCCAGGGCAACTCTGGAAACACCATATATTTT
>.|TRBV20-1|.|TRBJ1-1
CSSGSGTEAFF
TGCAGCTCGGGGTCGGGAACTGAAGCTTTCTTT
>.|TRBV19|.|TRBJ2-1
CASSRPRGDYLGNEQFF
TGTGCCAGTAGTAGACCCCGCGGTGACTACCTCGGGAATGAGCAGTTCTTC
>.|TRBV10-3|.|TRBJ1-1
CAISEGLGGFENTEAFF
TGTGCCATCAGTGAGGGTCTTGGCGGGTTTGAGAACACTGAAGCTTTCTTT
>.|TRBV27|.|TRBJ2-1
CASSLSGTRGSYNEQFF
TGTGCCAGCAGTTTATCGGGCACTCGGGGCTCCTACAATGAGCAGTTCTTC
>TRBD2|TRBV9|few|TRBJ2-3
CASSPGLAVIDTQYF
TGTGCCAGCAGCCCGGGACTAGCGGTCATCGATACGCAGTATTTT
>TRBD2|TRBV30|.|TRBJ2-1
CAWSNPRTSLVHEQFF
TGTGCCTGGAGTAACCCTAGGACTAGCTTGGTCCATGAGCAGTTCTTC
>TRBD1|TRBV7-2|once|TRBJ1-2
CASSSSLGRGSLGYGYTF
TGTGCCAGCAGTTCCAGTTTGGGCAGGGGGTCGTTAGGCTATGGCTACACCTTC
>.|TRBV15|.|TRBJ1-1
CATSQIGVGNTEAFF
TGTGCCACCAGCCAAATAGGGGTTGGAAACACTGAAGCTTTCTTT
>TRBD2|TRBV7-7|.|TRBJ2-5
CASSSPLAGAETQYF
TGTGCTAGCAGCTCTCCGCTAGCGGGAGCAGAGACCCAGTACTTC
>.|TRBV7-8|.|TRBJ2-6
CASSLSRISGANVLTF
TGTGCCAGCAGCTTATCGCGGATCTCTGGGGCCAACGTCCTGACTTTC
>TRBD1|TRBV6-5|.|TRBJ1-2
CASSPGQLYGYTF
TGTGCCAGCAGCCCGGGACAGCTCTATGGCTACACCTTC
>TRBD2|TRBV7-2|.|TRBJ2-7
CASSDLPGLAGYEQYF
TGTGCCAGCAGCGACCTCCCGGGACTAGCGGGGTACGAGCAGTACTTC